The text below deals with one TCR beta chain. The antigen remains unidentified. The sample originates from a study of T cell responses to AZD1222 COVID-19 vaccine. At the level of the study: Pooling of second doses given at about 4 or about 12 weeks was done. Findings and caveats of the study: Possibly, clonal diversity was underestimated; donors were largely white British and included more females.

This CDR3 comprises 12 residues. V dropped 11 bases and J dropped 1 base, with 10 bases sitting between them. Germline V lookup: CDR1 SNHLY, CDR2 FYNNEI. The method was immunoSEQ multiplex PCR; TCRdb's version includes in-frame clones alone and lacks a portion of them. Of over 65,000 clones in the sample, approximately 87% were seen once. This specimen was peripheral blood, taken on day 0 of AZD1222 vaccination. The receptor comes from an adult in good health. The chain combines TRBV2 with TRBJ2-3; perhaps TRBD2 as D (5 bases). DNA of the CDR3: TGTGCCGGCTCGAGGGGCACAGATACGCAGTATTTT. It translates to CAGSRGTDTQYF.